These 29 T cell receptor beta chains originate from one sample sequenced in a study of cytomegalovirus exposure and HLA in healthy donors. The PCR ran on 60 Vbeta and 13 Jbeta primers. Clones were sequenced by immunoSEQ multiplex PCR, and TCRdb holds only the in-frame ones, with some missing. This sample has 85,000 to 100,000 clones, with around 60% found just once. Sequenced: PBMCs. These TCRs come from a man in his fifties or sixties in good health and CMV-seronegative.

This clone was seen once. The V and J genes are TRBV10-3 and TRBJ2-5, with 8 bases matching TRBD1. This CDR3 comprises 13 residues. CDR1 and CDR2 from the germline V gene are ENHRY and SYGVKD. J lost 2 bases, V lost 8 bases, and 4 bases had no gene match. CDR3: CAIGTGAQETQYF. In DNA, the CDR3 is TGTGCCATCGGGACAGGAGCTCAAGAGACCCAGTACTTC.

The CDR3 DNA sequence: TGTGCCAGCAGAATAGGACTACGGGTGTATGAGCAGTTCTTC. It specifies CASRIGLRVYEQFF. The chain carries TRBV2 and TRBJ2-1; D is perhaps TRBD2 (6 bases). Trimming left V 6 bases short and J 8 bases short, with 17 bases between. The CDR3 is 14 amino acids. The V gene's germline CDR1 is SNHLY and CDR2 FYNNEI.

The chain couples TRBV5-4 to TRBJ2-1; D is perhaps TRBD2 (5 bases). V lost 0 bases and J 12 bases, leaving 13 bases between the germline ends. CDR3 length equals 13 residues. Germline CDR1 is SGHNT and CDR2 is YYREEE (reference sequence). The CDR3 DNA is TGTGCCAGCAGCTTGGCTCCCTCTAGCCCGCAGTTCTTC. Amino acids: CASSLAPSSPQFF.

There are a few counts of this clone. CDR3 amino acids: CASSSNGLAGGETQYF. DNA for the CDR3: TGCGCCAGCAGCAGTAACGGACTAGCGGGGGGAGAGACCCAGTACTTC. The chain carries TRBV5-1 and TRBJ2-5; TRBD2 aligns across 14 bases. V shed 4 bases and J 4 bases; nucleotides not matched to a gene: 6. The CDR3 is 16 amino acids. In germline, CDR1 is SGHRS, CDR2 YFSETQ.

The chain has TRBV7-9 and TRBJ1-2; perhaps TRBD1 as D (6 bases). The CDR3 is made up of 12 amino acids. Trimming left V 5 bases short and J 6 bases short, with 10 bases between. Germline CDR1 reads SEHNR; CDR2 reads FQNEAQ (reference sequence). This CDR3 is CASSLQGDGYTF. The CDR3 DNA is TGTGCCAGCAGCCTACAGGGCGATGGCTACACCTTC.

The chain has TRBV6-5 and TRBJ1-1; TRBD1 is a possible D gene (6 bases). Looked up from germline, CDR1 is MNHEY and CDR2 is SVGAGI. V dropped 6 bases and J dropped 9 bases, with 14 bases sitting between them. CDR3 length: 12 residues. This chain's CDR3 is CASSPRTDQAFF. CDR3 DNA sequence: TGTGCCAGCAGCCCTCGGACAGACCAAGCTTTCTTT.

The rearrangement joins TRBV19 to TRBJ1-6; possible D gene TRBD1, 5 bases. V shed 5 bases and J shed 7 bases, with 12 bases lying between them. There are 14 residues in the CDR3. In germline, CDR1 is LNHDA, CDR2 SQIVND (reference sequence). CDR3 coding DNA: TGTGCCAGTAGTGAACAGGAAGAAAATTCACCCCTCCACTTT. Protein: CASSEQEENSPLHF.

This clone was counted only a few times. The chain has TRBV9 and TRBJ2-2; 8 bases align to TRBD1. The CDR3 spans 15 residues. V trimming: 4 bases; J trimming: 1 base; junction bases outside the gene matches: 3. Per germline, CDR1 SGDLS and CDR2 YYNGEE. The CDR3: CASSPGTGNTGELFF. The CDR3 DNA reads TGTGCCAGCAGCCCCGGGACAGGGAACACCGGGGAGCTGTTTTTT.

This chain uses TRBV5-6 with TRBJ1-2; 9 nucleotides match TRBD1. Germline values: CDR1 SGHDT, CDR2 YYEEEE. After removal of 2 bases from V and 1 base from J, the junction contained 6 bases not matched to a gene. The CDR3 loop spans 16 amino acids. The CDR3 DNA reads as TGTGCCAGCAGCTTAGACAGGGGGTTCGATAACTATGGCTACACCTTC. This encodes CASSLDRGFDNYGYTF.

This chain links TRBV28 with TRBJ2-1; D uncertain. The CDR3 loop spans 13 amino acids. V shed 2 bases and J shed 3 bases, with 5 bases lying between them. Germline V lookup: CDR1 MDHEN, CDR2 SYDVKM. CDR3 sequence: CASSLTGYNEQFF. CDR3 nucleotide sequence: TGTGCCAGCAGTTTAACTGGCTACAATGAGCAGTTCTTC.

The chain joins TRBV7-2 to TRBJ2-7, with 12 bases aligning to TRBD2. Trimming cost V 5 bases and J 5 bases; bases outside gene matches: 10. There are 16 residues in the CDR3. Germline V gene sequence: CDR1 SGHTA, CDR2 FQGNSA. In DNA, the CDR3 is TGTGCCAGCAGCCCGGACCTGACTAGCGGGAGAAACGAGCAGTACTTC. Encoded protein: CASSPDLTSGRNEQYF.

CDR3 DNA sequence: TGTGCCAGCAGCGGACTAGCGGGAGGGTACAATGAGCAGTTCTTC. This sequence encodes CASSGLAGGYNEQFF. The chain employs TRBV6-6 and TRBJ2-1; TRBD2 matches 15 bases. With 6 bases clipped from V and 4 bases from J, the junction kept 1 base outside the gene matches. CDR1 is MNHNY, CDR2 SVGAGI, per germline (reference sequence). This CDR3 has 15 residues.

The chain links TRBV4-1 to TRBJ2-5; 11 bases match TRBD2. The CDR3 extends over 17 amino acids. Unmatched junction bases numbered 8, after V lost 1 base and J lost 4 bases. Per germline, CDR1 MGHRA and CDR2 YSYEKL. The CDR3 sequence: CASSQVVPSGRTETQYF. The CDR3 bases are TGCGCCAGCAGCCAAGTTGTTCCTAGCGGGAGGACAGAGACCCAGTACTTC.

The V call is TRBV5-1, the J call TRBJ1-5; TRBD1 matches at 7 bases. J lost 4 bases, V lost 0 bases, and 4 bases had no gene match. The CDR3 loop spans 15 amino acids. The germline gives CDR1 SGHRS, CDR2 YFSETQ. CDR3 bases: TGCGCCAGCAGCTTGGACGGGACAGCAAATCAGCCCCAGCATTTT. Translation gives CASSLDGTANQPQHF.

There are a few counts of this clone. V gene TRBV28 combines with J gene TRBJ2-5; weak D call: TRBD1 (5 bases). V was pared by 7 bases and J by 13 bases, with 19 bases between. This CDR3 has 12 residues. CDR1 is MDHEN and CDR2 is SYDVKM in the germline V gene. The CDR3 coding sequence is TGTGCCAGCACCCCCCCCCAGGGTCCGGCGTACTTC. Its protein is CASTPPQGPAYF.

This chain links TRBV27 with TRBJ2-5, with D perhaps TRBD1 (6 bases). The CDR3 consists of 16 residues. Germline V CDR1 and CDR2: MNHEY, SMNVEV (reference sequence). The V end lost 2 bases, the J end lost 0 bases, and 13 bases lay between the germline ends. Here the CDR3 DNA reads TGTGCCAGCAGTTTACGACAGGTCGGGTACCAAGAGACCCAGTACTTC. Protein product: CASSLRQVGYQETQYF.

The J gene is TRBJ2-1, the V gene TRBV7-7, with 13 bases fitting TRBD2. This CDR3 has 16 amino acids. V was pared by 0 bases and J by 4 bases, with 0 bases of the junction left unmatched. CDR1 SSHAT and CDR2 FNYEAQ come from the germline V gene (reference sequence). DNA for the CDR3: TGTGCCAGCAGCTTAGCGGGACTAGCGGGGTACAATGAGCAGTTCTTC. As protein: CASSLAGLAGYNEQFF.

The gene calls are TRBV14 and TRBJ1-1; unclear D gene. CDR1 is SGHDN, CDR2 FVKESK, per germline. The CDR3 extends over 12 amino acids. Deletions cut 9 bases from V and 5 bases from J, with 13 bases between. CDR3 residues: CARRGRLTEAFF. The CDR3 DNA is TGTGCCAGACGGGGTCGTTTGACTGAAGCTTTCTTT. The whole variable domain, remainder taken from reference TRBV14 and TRBJ1-1, is EAGVTQFPSHSVIEKGQTVTLRCDPISGHDNLYWYRRVMGKEIKFLLHFVKESKQDESGMPNNRFLAERTGGTYSTLKVQPAELEDSGVYFCARRGRLTEAFFGQGTRLTVV.

The chain couples TRBV10-3 to TRBJ2-3; 9 nucleotides line up with TRBD1. Germline CDR1 and CDR2: ENHRY and SYGVKD. The CDR3 runs 16 residues. The V segment lost 6 bases and the J segment 1 base; nucleotides outside the gene matches: 8. The DNA of the CDR3 is TGTGCCATCAGCGCTAACAGACAGGGGGGCACAGATACGCAGTATTTT. This codes for CAISANRQGGTDTQYF.

This clone has only a few counts. The V call is TRBV6-5, the J call TRBJ1-1; D perhaps matches TRBD1 (6 bases). V was shortened by 5 bases and J by 3 bases, with 10 bases between the two germline ends. The germline gives CDR1 MNHEY, CDR2 SVGAGI. The CDR3 covers 13 residues. The CDR3 nucleotides are TGTGCCAGCAGTGACAGGTCTTACACTGAAGCTTTCTTT. It is translated as CASSDRSYTEAFF.

The chain has TRBV5-4 and TRBJ1-1; 8 nucleotides line up with TRBD1. V trimming: 3 bases; J trimming: 11 bases; junction bases outside the gene matches: 15. CDR1 is SGHNT and CDR2 is YYREEE in the germline V gene (reference sequence). This CDR3 has 15 residues. In DNA, the CDR3 is TGTGCCAGCAGCTCCGCCAGAGGACAGGGAACGAGGGCTTTCTTT. Translating it yields CASSSARGQGTRAFF.

The gene calls are TRBV9 and TRBJ2-7, with 10 bases that match TRBD1. The germline gives CDR1 SGDLS, CDR2 YYNGEE. The junction had 7 bases not matched to a gene; V was cut back by 1 base and J by 6 bases. The CDR3 covers 15 residues. In nucleotides, the CDR3 is TGTGCCAGCAGCGTATCCGATGGACAGGGGGGCGAGCAGTACTTC. The encoded protein is CASSVSDGQGGEQYF.

The CDR3 loop is CASSIGQGTDTQYF. The CDR3 DNA reads TGTGCCAGTAGTATTGGACAGGGAACAGATACGCAGTATTTT. This chain uses TRBV19 with TRBJ2-3; 8 bases map to TRBD1. V lost 3 bases to trimming and J lost 3 bases; unmatched junction nucleotides: 2. This CDR3 has 14 amino acids. CDR1 is LNHDA, CDR2 SQIVND, per germline (reference sequence).

This clone was found a few times. This chain connects TRBV5-1 to TRBJ2-2; weak D call: TRBD1 (5 bases). Trimming stripped 9 bases from V and 1 base from J, with 13 bases between. CDR1 SGHRS and CDR2 YFSETQ come from the germline V gene. This CDR3 has 14 amino acids. CDR3 nucleotide sequence: TGCGCCACCCGAAAAGGGGAGAACACCGGGGAGCTGTTTTTT. This translates into CATRKGENTGELFF.

The chain is built from TRBV5-1 and TRBJ2-2; no firm D call. The CDR3 is 12 amino acids. The V and J ends lost 0 bases and 7 bases respectively, with 4 bases between them. Looked up from germline, CDR1 is SGHRS and CDR2 is YFSETQ. The CDR3: CASSLALGELFF. DNA for the CDR3: TGCGCCAGCAGCTTGGCCCTCGGGGAGCTGTTTTTT.

The chain joins TRBV28 to TRBJ1-1; D might be TRBD1 (6 bases). The CDR3 runs to 13 residues. The V end was cut by 9 bases, the J end by 1 base, with 12 bases between. Per germline, CDR1 MDHEN and CDR2 SYDVKM. This CDR3 is CASLDRSNTEAFF. CDR3 nucleotides: TGTGCCAGTCTGGACAGATCGAACACTGAAGCTTTCTTT.

V and J are TRBV27 and TRBJ1-1, with D possibly matching TRBD1 (5 bases). The CDR3 runs 13 residues. The ends were cut back, 5 bases at V and 3 bases at J, with 10 bases in the middle. Germline CDR1 MNHEY, CDR2 SMNVEV (reference sequence). The CDR3 loop is CASSQTAYTEAFF. The CDR3 DNA follows: TGTGCCAGCAGTCAGACAGCGTACACTGAAGCTTTCTTT.

This clone was found a few times. The gene calls are TRBV6-6 and TRBJ2-7; a possible D gene is TRBD1 (6 bases). Looked up from germline, CDR1 is MNHNY and CDR2 is SVGAGI (reference sequence). This CDR3 region has 14 residues. Trimming cost V 5 bases and J 3 bases, with 14 bases left between them. The CDR3: CASSDLGQNYEQYF. CDR3 DNA sequence: TGTGCCAGCAGTGACTTGGGACAAAACTACGAGCAGTACTTC.

In its sample, this clone was seen many times. The genes are TRBV6-5 and TRBJ2-1; TRBD2 matches 9 bases. This CDR3 spans 14 amino acids. Germline V CDR1 and CDR2: MNHEY, SVGAGI. V was clipped by 2 bases and J by 10 bases; unmatched bases: 6. The CDR3 DNA follows: TGTGCCAGCAGTTACGCGGGGGGGCCACGAGAGCAGTTCTTC. Its translation: CASSYAGGPREQFF.